This is a list of T cell receptor beta chains from one sample in a study of OX40 agonist ivuxolimab in advanced cancers. Assay used: immunoSEQ multiplex PCR; TCRdb lists only in-frame clones, some missing. The profile shows about 61,000 clones, around 90% of them singletons. The sample was CD4+ or CD8+ T cells sorted from blood, taken in a trial of the OX40 agonist ivuxolimab. The source of these receptors is an adult with an advanced solid tumor such as melanoma, head and neck, liver or kidney cancer. CDR3s include the opening cysteine and the closing phenylalanine or tryptophan.

TRBV7-2	TRBJ2-1	CASSYDQDGYNEQFF
TRBV18	TRBJ1-1	CASSPEGGSPEAFF
TRBV19	TRBJ1-1	CASSDRGGNTEAFF
TRBV18	TRBJ1-4	CASSPSATNEKLFF
TRBV19	TRBJ2-5	CASSTERETQYF
TRBV7-9	TRBJ1-3	CASSRETGGSGNTIYF
TRBV6-5	TRBJ2-7	CASSSPRGGHPYEQYF
TRBV15	TRBJ1-2	CATSRETGGYDYGYTF
TRBV2	TRBJ2-1	CASSDNTPEQFF
TRBV7-2	TRBJ1-1	CASSLSSQVMNTEAFF
TRBV27	TRBJ2-6	CASKFTGANVLTF
TRBV5-4	TRBJ2-1	CASSRGLANEQFF
TRBV28	TRBJ1-3	CASSPLGGPTSGNTIYF
TRBV7-2	TRBJ1-4	CASSFWAGRSNEKLFF
TRBV25-1	TRBJ1-5	CASSESSPGGSNQPQHF
TRBV7-3	TRBJ2-1	CASSFGLAIYNEQFF
TRBV30	TRBJ2-7	CAWSYRTYEQYF